A single sample gave rise to the 17 T cell receptor beta chains below, sequenced in a study of shared clonotypes between healthy human individuals. TCRdb's table, derived via immunoSEQ multiplex PCR, lists solely in-frame clones and lacks some. The sample includes roughly 2,000,000 clones, 93% of them seen just once. CD45RO-negative, CCR7-selected cells formed the naive CD8 fraction, which excluded terminally differentiated effector memory CD45RA+ cells. The sample comprised naive CD8+ T cells from PBMCs. The source is a man between 18 and 35 years old in good health. Some clones in this sample may be carry-over from other donors' samples.

The CDR3 sequence: CASSPTNTQYF. CDR3 nucleotides: TGTGCCAGCAGCCCCACGAATACGCAGTATTTT. J is TRBJ2-3 and V is TRBV11-2, with unresolved D. CDR1 and CDR2 from the germline V gene are SGHAT and FQNNGV. The CDR3 has 11 amino acids. Trimming removed 5 bases from V and 7 bases from J, with 7 bases in between.

The rearrangement links TRBV11-2 to TRBJ2-7; 11 positions match TRBD1. Germline CDR1 SGHAT, CDR2 FQNNGV. This CDR3 has 18 residues. V lost 3 bases, J lost 0 bases, and 10 bases stayed unmatched. CDR3 amino acids: CASSFPKAGTGGSYEQYF. The CDR3 DNA reads TGTGCCAGCAGCTTTCCAAAGGCCGGGACAGGGGGCTCCTACGAGCAGTACTTC.

This clone was seen a few times. V and J are TRBV4-1 and TRBJ2-1, with TRBD2 matching over 8 bases. The CDR3 totals 15 residues. With V trimmed by 4 bases and J by 8 bases, 10 bases remained unmatched. Germline V gene sequence: CDR1 MGHRA, CDR2 YSYEKL. The CDR3 sequence is CASSRTSGRIDEQFF. CDR3 DNA sequence: TGCGCCAGCAGCCGAACAAGCGGGAGAATCGATGAGCAGTTCTTC.

CDR3 protein: CASSYSGLAVTDTQYF. Here the CDR3 DNA reads TGTGCCAGCAGTTACTCGGGACTAGCGGTCACAGATACGCAGTATTTT. The chain is built from TRBV6-5 and TRBJ2-3, with 11 nucleotides matching TRBD2. The CDR3 contains 16 residues. V lost 0 bases to trimming and J lost 2 bases; unmatched junction nucleotides: 1. Germline assignment: CDR1 MNHEY and CDR2 SVGAGI.

This sequence joins TRBV7-2 and TRBJ1-5; tentatively, D is TRBD1 (6 bases). V was pared by 1 base and J by 1 base, with 17 bases between. The CDR3 totals 18 residues. CDR1 and CDR2 from the germline V gene are SGHTA and FQGNSA. Written as DNA, the CDR3 is TGTGCCAGCAGCTTAGATTCCACCGAGGGGGGAAGCAATCAGCCCCAGCATTTT. It is translated as CASSLDSTEGGSNQPQHF.

This sequence joins TRBV14 and TRBJ2-2, with 8 bases identical to TRBD1. Losses at the gene ends were 5 bases for V and 3 bases for J; bases not matched to a gene: 29. Germline V gene lookup returns CDR1 SGHDN and CDR2 FVKESK. CDR3 length: 23 amino acids. Written as DNA, the CDR3 is TGTGCCAGCAGCTCCCAAACCCTACCGCAGGGGGCGGTGGTAGAAGTGGACACCGGGGAGCTGTTTTTT. Translated: CASSSQTLPQGAVVEVDTGELFF.

This chain joins TRBV14 and TRBJ2-1; maybe TRBD2 (5 bases). Germline loops: CDR1 SGHDN, CDR2 FVKESK. The CDR3 runs to 15 residues. Between the trimmed V and J ends, which lost 0 bases and 6 bases, there was a span of 12 bases. This CDR3 is CASSQDRSSPNEQFF. DNA for the CDR3: TGTGCCAGCAGCCAAGATAGGTCTAGCCCCAATGAGCAGTTCTTC.

V and J are TRBV7-8 and TRBJ2-1, with TRBD2 matching 11 bases. The germline gives CDR1 SGHVS, CDR2 FQNEAQ. Trimming took 5 bases from V and 5 from J; bases not matched to a gene: 11. This CDR3 has 17 amino acids. CDR3: CASSQKRSTSGDNEQFF. The CDR3 DNA is TGTGCCAGCAGCCAAAAACGGTCGACTAGCGGGGACAATGAGCAGTTCTTC.

This clone was seen only once. The J gene is TRBJ2-7, the V gene TRBV2; 16 positions match TRBD2. The CDR3 contains 17 residues. V lost 6 bases and J lost 4; bases outside the gene matches: 9. The germline V gene has CDR1 SNHLY and CDR2 FYNNEI. The CDR3 DNA sequence: TGTGCCAGCAGGGGGGGACTAGCGGGAGGGCCAACTTACGAGCAGTACTTC. Encoded protein: CASRGGLAGGPTYEQYF.

V gene TRBV4-3 combines with J gene TRBJ2-2; D is undetermined. CDR1 and CDR2 (germline): LGHNA, YSLEER. Trimming took off 1 base at V and 6 bases at J, with 9 bases between the two ends. This CDR3 is 14 amino acids long. The CDR3 bases are TGCGCCAGCAGCCAAGTCCCCCGGCCCGGGGAGCTGTTTTTT. Translating gives CASSQVPRPGELFF.

The chain carries TRBV6-6 and TRBJ1-1; D unclear. The CDR3 sequence is 15 residues long. Trimming left V 0 bases short and J 6 bases short, with 14 bases between. CDR1 is MNHNY, CDR2 SVGAGI, per germline (reference sequence). The CDR3 reads CASSYSMEARSEAFF. The CDR3 region has the DNA TGTGCCAGCAGTTACTCGATGGAGGCAAGGTCTGAAGCTTTCTTT.

V usage is TRBV10-3 and J usage is TRBJ2-1, with 7 bases fitting TRBD2. Per the germline V gene, CDR1 is ENHRY and CDR2 is SYGVKD. The CDR3 has 14 residues. V was clipped by 2 bases and J by 5 bases; unmatched bases: 3. CDR3 sequence reads: CAISEGLGHNEQFF. The CDR3 nucleotides read TGTGCCATCAGTGAGGGACTAGGGCACAATGAGCAGTTCTTC.

This chain uses TRBV10-3 with TRBJ1-1; 8 positions match TRBD1. The CDR3 length is 14 residues. Germline CDR1 reads ENHRY; CDR2 reads SYGVKD. V lost 3 bases, J lost 5 bases, and 5 bases stayed unmatched. The CDR3 region has the DNA TGTGCCATCAGTGATCAGGGGGCTGTAACTGAAGCTTTCTTT. The encoded protein is CAISDQGAVTEAFF.

V is TRBV4-2 and J is TRBJ2-1; the D is unclear. V was cut by 2 bases and J by 0 bases, with 11 bases left in between. There are 16 residues in the CDR3. In germline, CDR1 is LGHNA, CDR2 YNFKEQ. This CDR3 reads CASSQTYLSSYNEQFF. CDR3 in DNA: TGTGCCAGCAGCCAAACTTACCTGAGCTCCTACAATGAGCAGTTCTTC.

The chain has TRBV7-6 and TRBJ2-2, with a possible D match to TRBD1 (6 bases). The V gene's germline CDR1 is SGHVS and CDR2 FNYEAQ. The V and J ends lost 5 bases and 2 bases respectively, with 15 bases between them. This CDR3 region has 16 residues. The CDR3 DNA sequence: TGTGCCAGCAGCCCCCGGTTGGACAGTAACACCGGGGAGCTGTTTTTT. It codes for CASSPRLDSNTGELFF.

The rearrangement links TRBV10-2 to TRBJ1-1; no reliable D call. Germline V gene lookup returns CDR1 WSHSY and CDR2 SAAADI. CDR3 length: 12 residues. V lost 2 bases to trimming and J lost 1 base, with 2 bases between them. The CDR3 protein is CASSETNTEAFF. Here the CDR3 DNA reads TGCGCCAGCAGTGAGACGAACACTGAAGCTTTCTTT.

As to this clone: Other DNA variants within this sample encode the same CDR3. The chain couples TRBV6-5 to TRBJ1-1; no clear D. Germline CDR1 MNHEY, CDR2 SVGAGI. Trimming took 0 bases from V and 4 from J, leaving 9 bases between them. The CDR3 has 14 residues. This CDR3 is CASSYSGRGTEAFF. The CDR3 DNA reads as TGTGCCAGCAGTTACTCGGGGAGAGGCACTGAAGCTTTCTTT.